A selection of T cell receptor beta chains follows, all from one sample in a study of vaccination effects on CD4 cells after COVID-19. Measured with immunoSEQ multiplex PCR; TCRdb has only the in-frame clones, and not every one. Here the sample spans some 27,000 clones, 50% to 70% being singletons. What these receptors recognize is not known. The sequenced sample was CD4+ T cells from PBMCs cultured without peptide, obtained before COVID-19 vaccination. Receptors were obtained from a human donor who received a COVID-19 vaccine. The CDR3 runs from the conserved cysteine through the conserved F or W. The D gene is left open where the match is weak. The size field is filled for only some rows; it gives once, few, many or a size class.

v_call	j_call	d_call	clone_size	cdr3_aa	cdr3_nt
TRBV7-9	TRBJ2-1	-	-	CASSLASYNEQFF	TGTGCCAGCAGCTTAGCCTCGTACAATGAGCAGTTCTTC
TRBV2	TRBJ1-5	-	-	CASSEVLLGGRIQPQHF	TGTGCCAGCAGTGAAGTCCTTTTGGGGGGGCGAATACAGCCCCAGCATTTT
TRBV7-7	TRBJ2-5	-	-	CASSPGRLLYQETQYF	TGTGCCAGCAGCCCCGGACGGCTGCTGTACCAAGAGACCCAGTACTTC
TRBV7-8	TRBJ1-4	-	-	CASSSGLPEKLFF	TGTGCCAGCAGCAGCGGACTGCCCGAAAAACTGTTTTTT
TRBV5-1	TRBJ2-1	-	-	CASSLVPGFFYEQFF	TGCGCCAGCAGCTTGGTACCAGGGTTTTTCTATGAGCAGTTCTTC
TRBV3-1/TRBV3-2	TRBJ1-5	-	-	CASSQSWGNQPQHF	TGTGCCAGCAGCCAGTCGTGGGGGAATCAGCCCCAGCATTTT
TRBV6-5	TRBJ2-2	-	-	CATIVGSNTGELFF	TGTGCCACTATAGTGGGATCTAACACCGGGGAGCTGTTTTTT
TRBV19	TRBJ1-3	-	-	CASNSPTEDSGNTIYF	TGTGCCAGTAACTCCCCGACGGAAGACTCTGGAAACACCATATATTTT
TRBV9	TRBJ2-3	TRBD2	-	CASSGVAGAGGTQYF	TGTGCCAGCAGCGGAGTAGCGGGCGCTGGGGGGACGCAGTATTTT
TRBV28	TRBJ1-1	-	-	CASSYARQISREAFF	TGTGCCAGCAGTTACGCCCGACAGATTTCACGGGAAGCTTTCTTT
TRBV3-1/TRBV3-2	TRBJ1-5	-	-	CASSQDSTNQPQHF	TGTGCCAGCAGCCAAGACAGTACTAATCAGCCCCAGCATTTT
TRBV6-5	TRBJ2-7	-	-	CASSFGLSKPYEQYF	TGTGCCAGCAGCTTCGGACTGTCAAAGCCCTACGAGCAGTACTTC
TRBV6-1	TRBJ2-2	-	-	CASSERGWGVNTGELFF	TGTGCCAGCAGTGAACGGGGGTGGGGGGTAAACACCGGGGAGCTGTTTTTT
TRBV4-1	TRBJ2-1	TRBD2	-	CASSPMRREGRNEQFF	TGCGCCAGCAGCCCCATGAGGCGGGAGGGCAGGAATGAGCAGTTCTTC
TRBV11-2	TRBJ2-5	TRBD2	few	CASSLVGLAGGPLETQYF	TGTGCCAGCAGCTTAGTGGGTTTAGCGGGAGGGCCATTGGAGACCCAGTACTTC
TRBV19	TRBJ2-5	TRBD1	-	CASSMMDWDRGQETQYF	TGTGCCAGTAGTATGATGGACTGGGACAGGGGGCAAGAGACCCAGTACTTC
TRBV29-1	TRBJ2-2	-	-	CTIGPGTDTGELFF	TGCACCATTGGCCCCGGGACGGACACCGGGGAGCTGTTTTTT
TRBV10-3	TRBJ1-5	-	few	CAIQGRRDQPQHF	TGTGCCATCCAGGGGCGAAGGGATCAGCCCCAGCATTTT
TRBV19	TRBJ2-3	-	-	CASSIVLRLSRGDTQYF	TGTGCCAGTAGTATTGTCCTGCGTCTTTCGCGGGGAGATACGCAGTATTTT
TRBV19	TRBJ1-3	-	-	CATRPSVHSPGNTIYF	TGTGCCACCCGCCCATCGGTCCACTCACCCGGAAACACCATATATTTT
TRBV7-2	TRBJ1-4	TRBD1	-	CASSTQGAGNEKLFF	TGTGCCAGCAGCACGCAGGGGGCCGGTAATGAAAAACTGTTTTTT
TRBV24-1	TRBJ1-1	-	once	CAKRTNWGDGTEAFF	TGTGCCAAACGGACGAATTGGGGAGACGGGACTGAAGCTTTCTTT
TRBV28	TRBJ1-5	-	-	CASVDSSNQPQHF	TGTGCCAGCGTCGACAGCTCCAATCAGCCCCAGCATTTT
TRBV13	TRBJ2-5	TRBD2	-	CASSPRTSGGARETQYF	TGTGCCAGCAGCCCCAGGACTAGCGGGGGGGCCCGGGAGACCCAGTACTTC
TRBV10-3	TRBJ1-1	-	-	CAISEKEKEAFF	TGTGCCATCAGTGAAAAGGAGAAAGAAGCTTTCTTT
TRBV5-1	TRBJ1-5	TRBD1	few	CASSLGTGSGNQPQHF	TGCGCCAGCAGCTTGGGGACAGGCTCCGGCAATCAGCCCCAGCATTTT
TRBV9	TRBJ2-1	TRBD2	once	CASSVTSGAYNEQFF	TGTGCCAGCAGCGTAACTAGCGGGGCCTACAATGAGCAGTTCTTC
TRBV19	TRBJ1-6	TRBD1	-	CASGTGNGNSPLHF	TGTGCCAGCGGGACAGGGAATGGGAATTCACCCCTCCACTTT
TRBV5-6	TRBJ2-7	-	-	CASSLIVSSSSYEQYF	TGTGCCAGCAGCTTAATCGTCTCCTCTAGCTCCTACGAGCAGTACTTC
TRBV5-1	TRBJ1-6	TRBD1	-	CASSLADRGIGYSPLHF	TGCGCCAGCAGCTTAGCGGACAGGGGAATCGGATATTCACCCCTCCACTTT
TRBV20-1	TRBJ1-5	-	-	CSASPRGQPQHF	TGCAGTGCTAGTCCCAGGGGACAGCCCCAGCATTTT
TRBV6-5	TRBJ1-1	-	-	CASSYQGQANTEAFF	TGTGCCAGCAGTTACCAGGGGCAGGCGAACACTGAAGCTTTCTTT
TRBV27	TRBJ2-3	-	-	CASSFGPHTDTQYF	TGTGCCAGCAGTTTCGGGCCGCACACAGATACGCAGTATTTT
TRBV12-3/TRBV12-4	TRBJ1-1	-	-	CASSFTGTEAFF	TGTGCCAGCAGTTTTACTGGAACTGAAGCTTTCTTT
TRBV25-1	TRBJ2-1	-	-	CASPTRLDQGDEQFF	TGTGCCTCACCTACGCGGCTAGACCAAGGGGATGAGCAGTTCTTC
TRBV6-5	TRBJ2-2	-	-	CASSYVGVSTGELFF	TGTGCCAGCAGTTACGTAGGTGTAAGCACCGGGGAGCTGTTTTTT
TRBV19	TRBJ2-5	-	-	CASSMGRAETQYF	TGTGCCAGTAGTATGGGCAGGGCAGAGACCCAGTACTTC
TRBV10-1	TRBJ2-3	TRBD1	-	CASSYDRDRGLYTQYF	TGCGCCAGCAGTTACGACCGGGACAGGGGACTCTATACGCAGTATTTT
TRBV21-1	TRBJ2-1	-	-	CASSKPSLAGVGEQFF	TGTGCCAGCAGCAAGCCAAGTCTAGCGGGAGTTGGTGAGCAGTTCTTC
TRBV5-1	TRBJ1-6	-	few	CASSLEGNNSPLHF	TGCGCCAGCAGCTTGGAAGGGAATAATTCACCCCTCCACTTT
TRBV5-1	TRBJ1-1	-	-	CASSLGFTDTYTEAFF	TGCGCCAGCAGCTTGGGGTTTACAGACACATACACTGAAGCTTTCTTT
TRBV7-9	TRBJ2-7	TRBD2	few	CASSPVGREQYF	TGTGCCAGCAGCCCTGTCGGGAGGGAGCAGTACTTC
TRBV4-1	TRBJ1-1	-	-	CASSQVSNGITEAFF	TGCGCCAGCAGCCAAGTATCAAACGGAATCACTGAAGCTTTCTTT
TRBV6-5	TRBJ1-3	TRBD1	few	CASSSGQGNGNTIYF	TGTGCCAGCAGTTCGGGACAGGGTAACGGAAACACCATATATTTT
TRBV5-1	TRBJ2-5	TRBD2	-	CASSSTSGKETQYF	TGCGCCAGCAGCTCGACTAGCGGGAAAGAGACCCAGTACTTC
TRBV11-2	TRBJ1-1	-	few	CASSLGTVNTEAFF	TGTGCCAGCAGCTTAGGGACAGTGAACACTGAAGCTTTCTTT
TRBV7-8	TRBJ2-7	TRBD2	-	CASSLGTSGGLVEQYF	TGTGCCAGCAGCTTAGGAACTAGCGGGGGTTTAGTGGAGCAGTACTTC
TRBV7-7	TRBJ2-3	-	-	CASTERDTQYF	TGTGCCAGCACCGAGAGAGATACGCAGTATTTT
TRBV9	TRBJ1-5	-	-	CASSVGTVGNQPQHF	TGTGCCAGCAGCGTAGGGACAGTGGGCAATCAGCCCCAGCATTTT
TRBV19	TRBJ1-5	TRBD1	few	CASSKGAIQPQHF	TGTGCCAGTAGTAAGGGGGCGATTCAGCCCCAGCATTTT
TRBV7-9	TRBJ1-1	-	-	CASSLALDRRAFF	TGTGCCAGCAGCTTAGCGTTGGACAGAAGGGCTTTCTTT